Detailed here is one T cell receptor beta chain. The antigen is unknown. This record belongs to a study of shared clonotypes between healthy human individuals. TCRdb's table, derived via immunoSEQ multiplex PCR, lists solely in-frame clones and lacks some. Among roughly 1 million clones listed, roughly 80% were seen once. Germline V gene lookup returns CDR1 SGHTA and CDR2 FQGNSA. V gave up 3 bases and J gave up 0 bases; unmatched junction bases: 11. The CDR3 covers 19 residues. Study outcomes and limitations: The study found about 5% of naive CD4 clonotypes shared across a handful of donors.

The chain links TRBV7-2 to TRBJ2-7; TRBD2 matches 13 bases. The sequencing sample was made of memory CD4+ T cells sorted from blood. Subset reported: CD45RA-negative fraction. The sequence derives from a man between 18 and 35 years old in good health. CDR3 region: CASSLVPPGLAGSSYEQYF. CDR3 DNA: TGTGCCAGCAGCTTGGTCCCGCCGGGACTAGCGGGATCCTCCTACGAGCAGTACTTC. Full variable domain (missing parts from reference TRBV7-2 and TRBJ2-7): GAGVSQSPSNKVTEKGKDVELRCDPISGHTALYWYRQSLGQGLEFLIYFQGNSAPDKSGLPSDRFSAERTGGSVSTLTIQRTQQEDSAVYLCASSLVPPGLAGSSYEQYFGPGTRLTVT.